At least ten counts were recorded for the clone carrying this TCR beta chain. The antigen remains undetermined. Orbital computed tomography and thyroid ultrasound, together with serum TRAb and thyroxine and clinical symptoms, were used for diagnoses. The sample belongs to a study of T cells in Graves' hyperthyroidism and ophthalmopathy. Findings and limits, study-wide: Most clonotypes that expanded in the thyroid above 0.001 also showed up in blood. By a 13 V-J model, ophthalmopathy was set apart from stable hyperthyroidism.

Trimming removed 0 bases from V and 3 bases from J, with 12 bases in between. CDR1 and CDR2 (germline): KGHSH, LQKENI. The CDR3 totals 15 residues. The TCR beta CDR3 regions underwent amplification using RNA transcripts as the source. TCR CDR3 underwent first-round RT-PCR with the HTBI primer set. TCRdb called the multiplex PCR reads again in MiXCR, with one record for every CDR3 protein. The sample has some 600,000 distinct CDR3 sequences; approximately 13% are singletons. The rearrangement links TRBV18 to TRBJ2-7, with D unresolved. This clonotype was obtained from a woman in her thirties with Graves' hyperthyroidism that later progressed to Graves' ophthalmopathy. The sample comprised blood. The CDR3 sequence: CASSPPGSHYYEQYF. The CDR3 nucleotides are TGTGCCAGCTCACCACCGGGCAGCCACTACTACGAGCAGTACTTC. The full variable domain, in which reference TRBV18 and TRBJ2-7 provide the parts outside the CDR3, is NAGVMQNPRHLVRRRGQEARLRCSPMKGHSHVYWYRQLPEEGLKFMVYLQKENIIDESGMPKERFSAEFPKEGPSILRIQQVVRGDSAAYFCASSPPGSHYYEQYFGPGTRLTVT.